This T cell receptor beta chain was observed in a study of CD8 T cells in ankylosing spondylitis. In its sample, this clonotype was seen a few times. The antigen remains undetermined. For TCR beta, libraries came from quantitative 5'-RACE with molecular barcodes. Using its own MiXCR run on the 5' RACE reads, TCRdb lists one record per CDR3 protein. The table records roughly 260,000 distinct CDR3 sequences, around 20% of them present only once. The study, taken as a whole, reports: Some motif variants were previously reported in reactive arthritis synovial fluid and blood. Significant enrichment of disease-linked clones was reported in matched ankylosing spondylitis synovial fluid.

This CDR3 contains 15 residues. Germline V gives CDR1 LGHDT, CDR2 YNNKEL (reference sequence). J lost 1 base, V lost 1 base, and 0 bases had no gene match. The specimen was blood, either unsorted or a sorted T cell fraction (not recorded which). V is TRBV3-1 and J is TRBJ2-2, with 7 bases lining up with TRBD1. The sequence came from a male donor with ankylosing spondylitis or in good health (not recorded which). The DNA of the CDR3 is TGTGCCAGCAGCCAAGGACAGGGGAACACCGGGGAGCTGTTTTTT. Its protein is CASSQGQGNTGELFF.